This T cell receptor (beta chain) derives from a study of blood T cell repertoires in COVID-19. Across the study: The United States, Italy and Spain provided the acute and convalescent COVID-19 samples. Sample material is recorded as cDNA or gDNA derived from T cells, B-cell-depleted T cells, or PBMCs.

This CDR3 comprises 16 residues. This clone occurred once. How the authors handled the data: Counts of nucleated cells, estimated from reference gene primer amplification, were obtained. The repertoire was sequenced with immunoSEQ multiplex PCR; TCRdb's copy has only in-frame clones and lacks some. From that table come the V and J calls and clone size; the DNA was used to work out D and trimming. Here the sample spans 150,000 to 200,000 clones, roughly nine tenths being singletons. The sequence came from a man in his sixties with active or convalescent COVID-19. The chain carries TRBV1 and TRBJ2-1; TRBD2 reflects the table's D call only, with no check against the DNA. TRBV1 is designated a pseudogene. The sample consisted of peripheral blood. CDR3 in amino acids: CTSSQNSGGENNEQFF. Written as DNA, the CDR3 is TGCACCAGCAGCCAAAATAGCGGGGGAGAAAACAATGAGCAGTTCTTC.